This TCR beta chain stems from a study of cytomegalovirus exposure and HLA in healthy donors. Whole-study context: A subsequent analysis reported that the 120 validation repertoires were produced on the same platform that had also been used for the roughly 700 first-cohort repertoires.

Trimming took 5 bases from V and 11 from J, leaving 16 bases between them. This CDR3 region has 14 residues. The germline V gene encodes CDR1 MDHEN and CDR2 SYDVKM. Overall study results and limits: In the 95 to 150 validation repertoires, just under 95% of cluster scores exceeded 0, per a later analysis. Under in vitro conditions, three CMV-associated chains were confirmed as specific for CMV antigens. Overall, some 160 TCR beta chains were annotated as cytomegalovirus-associated.

With regard to this clone: Its target is unknown.

The data were produced by immunoSEQ multiplex PCR, yet TCRdb's version contains in-frame clones alone and is incomplete. Altogether some 250,000 clones are present, nearly 90% being singletons, with the ten largest covering 0.37%. The TCR originated in a woman aged 18-30 years in good health and CMV-seronegative. The chain recombines TRBV28 with TRBJ1-6; weak D call: TRBD1 (5 bases). The sequencing input was PBMCs. The CDR3 spells CASSPIQGGAPLHF. CDR3 nucleotide sequence: TGTGCCAGCAGTCCAATCCAGGGCGGAGCACCCCTCCACTTT.